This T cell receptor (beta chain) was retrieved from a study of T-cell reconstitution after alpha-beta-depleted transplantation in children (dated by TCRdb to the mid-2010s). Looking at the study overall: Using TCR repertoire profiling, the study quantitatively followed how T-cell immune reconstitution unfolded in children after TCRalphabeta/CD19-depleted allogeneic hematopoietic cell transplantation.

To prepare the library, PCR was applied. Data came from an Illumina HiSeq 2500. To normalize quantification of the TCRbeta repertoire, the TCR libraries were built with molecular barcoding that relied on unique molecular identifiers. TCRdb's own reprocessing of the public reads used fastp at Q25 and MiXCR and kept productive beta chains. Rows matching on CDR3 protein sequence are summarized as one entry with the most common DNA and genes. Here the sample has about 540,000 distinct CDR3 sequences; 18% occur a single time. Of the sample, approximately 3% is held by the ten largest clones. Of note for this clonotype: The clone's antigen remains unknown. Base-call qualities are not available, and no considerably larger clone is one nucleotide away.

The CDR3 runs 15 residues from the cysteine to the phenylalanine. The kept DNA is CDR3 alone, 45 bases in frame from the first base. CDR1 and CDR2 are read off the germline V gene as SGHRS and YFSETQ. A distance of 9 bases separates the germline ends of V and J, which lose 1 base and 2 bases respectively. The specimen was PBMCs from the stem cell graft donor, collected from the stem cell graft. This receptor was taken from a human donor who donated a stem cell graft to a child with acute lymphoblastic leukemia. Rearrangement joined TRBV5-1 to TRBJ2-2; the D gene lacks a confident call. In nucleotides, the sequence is TGCGCCAGCAGCTTGACAGAGACTAACACCGGGGAGCTGTTTTTT. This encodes CASSLTETNTGELFF. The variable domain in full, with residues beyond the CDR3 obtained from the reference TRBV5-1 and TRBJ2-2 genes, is KAGVTQTPRYLIKTRGQQVTLSCSPISGHRSVSWYQQTPGQGLQFLFEYFSETQRNKGNFPGRFSGRQFSNSRSEMNVSTLELGDSALYLCASSLTETNTGELFFGEGSRLTVL.